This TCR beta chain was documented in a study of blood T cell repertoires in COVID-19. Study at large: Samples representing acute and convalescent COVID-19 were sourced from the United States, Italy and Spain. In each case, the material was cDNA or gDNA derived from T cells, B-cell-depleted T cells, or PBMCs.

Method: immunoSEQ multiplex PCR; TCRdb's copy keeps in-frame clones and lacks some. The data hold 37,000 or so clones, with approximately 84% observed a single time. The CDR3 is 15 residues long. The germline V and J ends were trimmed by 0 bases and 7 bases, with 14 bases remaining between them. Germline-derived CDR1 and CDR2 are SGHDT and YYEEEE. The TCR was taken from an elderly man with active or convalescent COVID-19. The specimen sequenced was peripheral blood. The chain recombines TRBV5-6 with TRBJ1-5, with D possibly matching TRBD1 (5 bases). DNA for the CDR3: TGTGCCAGCAGCTTGGATCGCTGGGGCGGACAGCCCCAGCATTTT. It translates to CASSLDRWGGQPQHF.